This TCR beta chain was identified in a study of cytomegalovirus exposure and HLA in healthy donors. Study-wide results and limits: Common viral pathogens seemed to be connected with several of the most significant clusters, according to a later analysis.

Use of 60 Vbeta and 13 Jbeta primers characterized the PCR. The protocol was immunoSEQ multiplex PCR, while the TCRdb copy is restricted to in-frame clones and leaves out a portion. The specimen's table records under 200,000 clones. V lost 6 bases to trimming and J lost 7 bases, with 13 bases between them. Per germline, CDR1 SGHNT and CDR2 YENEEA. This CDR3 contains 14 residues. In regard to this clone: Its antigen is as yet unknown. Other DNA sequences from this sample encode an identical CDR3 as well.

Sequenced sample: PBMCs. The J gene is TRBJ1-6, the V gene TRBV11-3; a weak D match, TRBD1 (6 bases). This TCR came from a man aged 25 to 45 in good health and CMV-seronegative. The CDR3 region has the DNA TGTGCCAGCAGAACCGGGACACTCAATTCACCCCTCCACTTT. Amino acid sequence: CASRTGTLNSPLHF.